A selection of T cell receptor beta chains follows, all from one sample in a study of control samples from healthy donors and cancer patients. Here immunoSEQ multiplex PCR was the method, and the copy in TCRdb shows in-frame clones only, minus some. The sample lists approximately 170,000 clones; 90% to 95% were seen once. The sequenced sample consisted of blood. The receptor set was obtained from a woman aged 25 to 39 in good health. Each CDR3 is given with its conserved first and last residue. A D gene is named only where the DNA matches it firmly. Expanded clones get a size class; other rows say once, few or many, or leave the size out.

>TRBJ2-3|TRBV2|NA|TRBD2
CASRKGTSGGRGTDTQYF
TGTGCCAGCAGGAAAGGGACTAGCGGGGGGCGGGGCACAGATACGCAGTATTTT
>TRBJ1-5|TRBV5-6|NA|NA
CASSLRSNQPQHF
TGTGCCAGCAGCTTGCGCTCGAATCAGCCCCAGCATTTT
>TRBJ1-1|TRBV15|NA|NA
CATRGGLNTEAFF
TGTGCCACCAGAGGAGGACTGAACACTGAAGCTTTCTTT
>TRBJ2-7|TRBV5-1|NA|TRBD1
CASSYPGTGSYEQYF
TGCGCCAGCAGCTACCCCGGGACAGGCTCCTACGAGCAGTACTTC
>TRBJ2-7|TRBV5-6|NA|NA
CASSLRDLGSGEQYF
TGTGCCAGCAGCTTGAGAGATCTGGGATCGGGGGAGCAGTACTTC
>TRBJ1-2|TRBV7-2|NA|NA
CASSLNSGAHGYTF
TGTGCCAGCAGCTTAAATTCAGGGGCCCATGGCTACACCTTC
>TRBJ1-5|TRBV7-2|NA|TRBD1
CASSPGGGNQPQHF
TGTGCCAGCAGCCCAGGGGGCGGCAATCAGCCCCAGCATTTT
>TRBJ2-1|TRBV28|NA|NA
CASRVTGPEQFF
TGTGCCAGCAGGGTCACAGGGCCTGAGCAGTTCTTC
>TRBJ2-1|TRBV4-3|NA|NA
CASSRDQFSYNEQFF
TGCGCCAGCAGCCGGGACCAATTCTCCTACAATGAGCAGTTCTTC
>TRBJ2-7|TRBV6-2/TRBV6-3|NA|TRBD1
CASSYLRGYSYEQYF
TGTGCCAGCAGTTACCTCAGGGGGTACTCCTACGAGCAGTACTTC
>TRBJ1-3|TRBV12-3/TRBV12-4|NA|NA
CASSFSSGNTIYF
TGTGCCAGCAGTTTTAGCTCTGGAAACACCATATATTTT
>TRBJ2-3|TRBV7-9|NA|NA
CASSAGTSTDTQYF
TGTGCCAGCAGCGCCGGGACTAGCACAGATACGCAGTATTTT
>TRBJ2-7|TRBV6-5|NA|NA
CASIDFGRYEQYF
TGTGCCAGCATAGATTTCGGACGCTACGAGCAGTACTTC
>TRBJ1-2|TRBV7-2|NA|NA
CASSLGGARGYTF
TGTGCCAGCAGCTTAGGGGGGGCGCGGGGCTACACCTTC
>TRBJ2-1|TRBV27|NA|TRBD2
CASSPLAGGPNEQFF
TGTGCCAGCAGTCCACTAGCGGGGGGGCCCAATGAGCAGTTCTTC
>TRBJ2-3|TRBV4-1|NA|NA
CASSRGPFTDTQYF
TGCGCCAGCAGCCGGGGGCCTTTCACAGATACGCAGTATTTT
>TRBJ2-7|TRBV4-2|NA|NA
CASSQDRTSYEQYF
TGTGCCAGCAGCCAAGATCGGACCTCCTACGAGCAGTACTTC
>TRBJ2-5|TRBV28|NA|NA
CASSSTGPQETQYF
TGTGCCAGCAGTTCGACAGGCCCCCAAGAGACCCAGTACTTC
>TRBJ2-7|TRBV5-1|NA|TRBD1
CASSLDRGEQYF
TGCGCCAGCAGCTTGGACAGGGGCGAGCAGTACTTC
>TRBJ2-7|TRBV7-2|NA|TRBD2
CASSLGTSGIDEQYF
TGTGCCAGCAGCTTAGGGACTAGCGGGATAGACGAGCAGTACTTC
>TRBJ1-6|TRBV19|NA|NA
CASSSQGSSPLHF
TGTGCCAGTAGTTCGCAGGGGAGTTCACCCCTCCACTTT
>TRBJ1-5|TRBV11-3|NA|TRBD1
CASSLVRGYNQPQHF
TGTGCCAGCAGCTTAGTCAGGGGGTACAATCAGCCCCAGCATTTT
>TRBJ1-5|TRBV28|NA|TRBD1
CASSVTGGGQPQHF
TGTGCCAGCAGTGTAACAGGGGGAGGGCAGCCCCAGCATTTT
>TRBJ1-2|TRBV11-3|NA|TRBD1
CASNHRTGPNYGYTF
TGTGCCAGCAACCACAGGACAGGGCCTAACTATGGCTACACCTTC
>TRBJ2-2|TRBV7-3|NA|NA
CASSLGLAGTGELFF
TGTGCCAGCAGCTTAGGGCTAGCAGGTACCGGGGAGCTGTTTTTT
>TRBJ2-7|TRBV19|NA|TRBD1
CASRTGTGGSYEQYF
TGTGCCAGTAGAACGGGGACAGGGGGTTCCTACGAGCAGTACTTC
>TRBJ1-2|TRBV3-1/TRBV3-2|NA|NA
CASSQSRLYGYTF
TGTGCCAGCAGCCAATCTCGCCTCTATGGCTACACCTTC
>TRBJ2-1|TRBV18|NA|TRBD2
CASSLGTSGGDNEQFF
TGTGCCAGCTCACTCGGGACTAGCGGGGGGGACAATGAGCAGTTCTTC
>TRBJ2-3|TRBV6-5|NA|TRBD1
CASGQGPDTQYF
TGTGCCAGTGGACAGGGTCCAGATACGCAGTATTTT
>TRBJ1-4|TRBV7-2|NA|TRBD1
CASSTQGGEKLFF
TGTGCCAGCAGCACACAGGGGGGAGAAAAACTGTTTTTT
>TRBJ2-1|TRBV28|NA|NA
CASSPGLYNEQFF
TGTGCCAGCAGTCCCGGACTCTACAATGAGCAGTTCTTC
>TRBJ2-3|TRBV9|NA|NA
CASSAQGPDTQYF
TGTGCCAGCAGCGCCCAGGGACCAGATACGCAGTATTTT
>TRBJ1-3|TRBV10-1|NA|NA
CASSKTEGNTIYF
TGCGCCAGCAGTAAAACAGAAGGAAACACCATATATTTT
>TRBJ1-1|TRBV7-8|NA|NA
CASSLDRVGTEAFF
TGTGCCAGCAGCTTAGACAGGGTCGGCACTGAAGCTTTCTTT
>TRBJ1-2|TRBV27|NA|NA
CARGPGTFNYGYTF
TGTGCCAGGGGCCCAGGGACCTTTAACTATGGCTACACCTTC
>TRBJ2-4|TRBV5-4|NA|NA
CASSATGKNIQYF
TGTGCCAGCAGCGCGACAGGCAAAAACATTCAGTACTTC
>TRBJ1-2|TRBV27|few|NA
CASSFGGSDGYTF
TGTGCCAGCAGTTTCGGGGGGTCGGATGGCTACACCTTC
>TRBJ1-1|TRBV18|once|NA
CASSPGDVTEAFF
TGTGCCAGCTCACCAGGGGATGTCACTGAAGCTTTCTTT
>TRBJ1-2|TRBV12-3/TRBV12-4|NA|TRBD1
CASSGDRGSGYTF
TGTGCCAGCAGCGGGGACAGGGGGTCTGGCTACACCTTC
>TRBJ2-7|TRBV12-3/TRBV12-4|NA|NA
CASSQQGYEQYF
TGTGCCAGCAGCCAACAGGGCTACGAGCAGTACTTC
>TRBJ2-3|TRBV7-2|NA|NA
CASSLGQGGATDTQYF
TGTGCCAGCAGCCTCGGACAGGGAGGGGCCACAGATACGCAGTATTTT
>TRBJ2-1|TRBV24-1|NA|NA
CATSDPGPGEQFF
TGTGCCACCAGTGATCCGGGGCCTGGTGAGCAGTTCTTC
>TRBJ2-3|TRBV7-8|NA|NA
CASSLEASFTDTQYF
TGTGCCAGCAGCCTAGAGGCCAGCTTCACAGATACGCAGTATTTT
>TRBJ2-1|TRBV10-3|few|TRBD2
CAIMASGRANEQFF
TGTGCCATCATGGCTAGCGGGAGGGCCAATGAGCAGTTCTTC
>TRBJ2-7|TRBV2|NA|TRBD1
CARPGTGRWEQYF
TGTGCCAGGCCCGGGACAGGGCGCTGGGAGCAGTACTTC
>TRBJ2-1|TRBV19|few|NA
CASSIDEGVNEQFF
TGTGCCAGTAGTATAGATGAGGGAGTCAATGAGCAGTTCTTC
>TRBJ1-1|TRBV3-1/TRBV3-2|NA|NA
CASSQEDRNTEAFF
TGTGCCAGCAGCCAAGAGGACAGGAACACTGAAGCTTTCTTT
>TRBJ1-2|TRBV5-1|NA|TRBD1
CASSLGQGAYGYTF
TGCGCCAGCAGCTTGGGTCAGGGGGCGTATGGCTACACCTTC
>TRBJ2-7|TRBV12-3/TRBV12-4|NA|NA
CASSSYRNYEQYF
TGTGCCAGCAGTTCCTACAGGAACTACGAGCAGTACTTC
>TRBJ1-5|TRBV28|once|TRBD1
CASSFSDRGNNQPQHF
TGTGCCAGCAGTTTCTCGGACAGGGGGAACAATCAGCCCCAGCATTTT
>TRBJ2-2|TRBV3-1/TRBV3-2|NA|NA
CASSQEKGELFF
TGTGCCAGCAGCCAAGAAAAGGGGGAGCTGTTTTTT
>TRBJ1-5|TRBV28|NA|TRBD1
CASSTGQGLGNQPQHF
TGTGCCAGCAGTACGGGACAGGGGTTAGGCAATCAGCCCCAGCATTTT
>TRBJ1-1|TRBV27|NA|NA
CASSLQGSMNTEAFF
TGTGCCAGCAGTTTACAGGGGAGCATGAACACTGAAGCTTTCTTT